Each of the 28 T cell receptor beta chains below was sequenced from the same sample in a study of blood T cell repertoires in COVID-19. Assay used: immunoSEQ multiplex PCR; TCRdb lists only in-frame clones, some missing. Of 50,000 or so clones in the sample, about 76% were seen once. Specimen: peripheral blood. Every receptor here comes from a human donor with active or convalescent COVID-19. The donor label of this sample is uncertain.

J is TRBJ2-2 and V is TRBV4-2; 12 bases are shared with TRBD2. The CDR3 contains 20 residues. Germline V lookup: CDR1 LGHNA, CDR2 YNFKEQ. J lost 4 bases, V lost 3 bases, and 15 bases had no gene match. The CDR3 DNA reads TGTGCCAGCAGCCATCCCCCTTCGGCTAGCGGGAGGGGTAGCACCGGGGAGCTGTTTTTT. It yields the protein CASSHPPSASGRGSTGELFF.

J is TRBJ1-1 and V is TRBV6-5; 7 nucleotides match TRBD1. Per germline, CDR1 MNHEY and CDR2 SVGAGI. V shed 6 bases, J shed 1 base, and the junction held 5 bases outside the gene matches. CDR3 length equals 14 residues. CDR3 in amino acids: CASRPDRENTEAFF. The CDR3 region has the DNA TGTGCCAGCAGGCCAGACAGGGAGAACACTGAAGCTTTCTTT.

V and J are TRBV7-2 and TRBJ2-5, with 7 bases lining up with TRBD1. V dropped 1 base and J dropped 4; count of bases not matched to a gene: 3. Germline V gene lookup returns CDR1 SGHTA and CDR2 FQGNSA. This CDR3 has 14 amino acids. In DNA form, the CDR3 reads TGTGCCAGCAGCTTAGACAGGGGTGGAGAGACCCAGTACTTC. Translated, it gives CASSLDRGGETQYF. Using reference TRBV7-2 and TRBJ2-5 for the parts outside the CDR3, the full variable domain is GAGVSQSPSNKVTEKGKDVELRCDPISGHTALYWYRQSLGQGLEFLIYFQGNSAPDKSGLPSDRFSAERTGGSVSTLTIQRTQQEDSAVYLCASSLDRGGETQYFGPGTRLLVL.

This clone was found once. The chain employs TRBV19 and TRBJ2-7, with TRBD2 identical over 12 bases. V shed 6 bases, J shed 5 bases, and the junction held 8 bases outside the gene matches. From germline, CDR1 is LNHDA and CDR2 SQIVND (reference sequence). The CDR3 covers 15 residues. CDR3 amino acids: CASRPGTSGFDEQYF. In DNA form, the CDR3 reads TGTGCCAGTAGGCCCGGGACTAGCGGGTTCGACGAGCAGTACTTC.

This clone was picked up a small number of times. The gene calls are TRBV6-2 or TRBV6-3 and TRBJ2-7, with D uncertain. Germline CDR1 MNHEY, CDR2 SVGEGT. CDR3 length: 14 amino acids. Trimming took 2 bases from V and 4 from J, leaving 12 bases between them. CDR3 protein: CASSYPPVVYEQYF. The CDR3 DNA reads TGTGCCAGCAGTTACCCCCCGGTAGTTTACGAGCAGTACTTC.

This rearrangement joins TRBV5-1 to TRBJ1-4; D might be TRBD1 (5 bases). V lost 4 bases, J lost 5 bases, and 12 bases lay in between. CDR1 is SGHRS, CDR2 YFSETQ, per germline. This CDR3 has 14 amino acids. CDR3: CASSRQGLNEKLFF. CDR3 DNA sequence: TGCGCCAGCAGCAGGCAGGGACTGAATGAAAAACTGTTTTTT.

The CDR3 protein is CAWSIAGGADTQYF. Here the CDR3 DNA reads TGTGCCTGGAGTATTGCGGGGGGTGCAGATACGCAGTATTTT. The rearrangement links TRBV30 to TRBJ2-3; 8 bases are shared with TRBD2. CDR1 is GTSNPN and CDR2 is SVGIG in the germline V gene (reference sequence). The CDR3 has 14 amino acids. The trim removed 2 bases at V and 4 bases at J, leaving 5 bases unmatched. Full variable domain (missing parts from reference TRBV30 and TRBJ2-3): SQTIHQWPATLVQPVGSPLSLECTVEGTSNPNLYWYRQAAGRGLQLLFYSVGIGQISSEVPQNLSASRPQDRQFILSSKKLLLSDSGFYLCAWSIAGGADTQYFGPGTRLTVL.

This chain connects TRBV30 to TRBJ1-2, with TRBD1 matching over 10 bases. The length of the CDR3 is 12 residues. Germline V gene lookup returns CDR1 GTSNPN and CDR2 SVGIG (reference sequence). V lost 8 bases, J lost 7 bases, and 7 bases stayed unmatched. CDR3: CAADRGSVGYTF. CDR3 sequence (DNA): TGTGCCGCGGACAGGGGGTCGGTTGGCTACACCTTC.

V usage is TRBV29-1 and J usage is TRBJ1-2, with 7 bases lining up with TRBD1. Per germline, CDR1 SQVTM and CDR2 ANQGSEA. Trimming at V came to 5 bases and at J to 6 bases, leaving 6 bases not matched to a gene. The CDR3 consists of 12 residues. The CDR3 loop is CSVTPGGDGYTF. The CDR3, as DNA: TGCAGCGTTACCCCAGGGGGAGATGGCTACACCTTC.

CDR3 in amino acids: CATLSEQYF. CDR3 nucleotide sequence: TGTGCCACCCTTTCCGAGCAGTACTTC. The gene calls are TRBV28 and TRBJ2-7, with no clear D. Germline CDR1 is MDHEN and CDR2 is SYDVKM. Trimming shortened V by 10 bases and J by 6 bases, and 7 bases separated the two germline ends. The CDR3 extends over 9 amino acids.

V is TRBV7-3 and J is TRBJ1-1; D gene unclear. Germline CDR1 and CDR2: SGHTA and FQGTGA. Trimming took off 3 bases at V and 2 bases at J, with 10 bases between the two ends. The CDR3 runs to 14 residues. DNA for the CDR3: TGTGCCAGCAGCTTCGGAGGAGCTAACACTGAAGCTTTCTTT. It translates to CASSFGGANTEAFF.

J is TRBJ2-7 and V is TRBV7-6; 8 bases match TRBD2. Germline assignment: CDR1 SGHVS and CDR2 FNYEAQ. The trim removed 3 bases at V and 2 bases at J, leaving 12 bases unmatched. The CDR3 has 17 residues. The CDR3 DNA follows: TGTGCCAGCAGCTTGGGCCCGTTAGCGGGGCTACCCTACGAGCAGTACTTC. It specifies CASSLGPLAGLPYEQYF.

In nucleotides, the CDR3 is TGTGCCAGTAGTATTATACTAGCGGGAGCGCCTGGGAATGAGCAGTTCTTC. As protein: CASSIILAGAPGNEQFF. J is TRBJ2-1 and V is TRBV19; the match to TRBD2 covers 11 bases. The CDR3 runs 17 residues. Germline CDR1 reads LNHDA; CDR2 reads SQIVND (reference sequence). With 3 bases clipped from V and 7 bases from J, the junction kept 11 bases outside the gene matches.

The chain combines TRBV12-5 with TRBJ1-4, with 8 nucleotides matching TRBD1. Germline CDR1 is LGHNT and CDR2 is FRNRAP. The CDR3 has 16 residues. With 1 base clipped from V and 7 bases from J, the junction kept 8 bases outside the gene matches. The chain's CDR3 is CASGLGRQGLAEKLFF. In DNA, the CDR3 is TGTGCTAGTGGTTTGGGTCGACAGGGGCTGGCTGAAAAACTGTTTTTT. Full variable domain (rest looked up from reference TRBV12-5 and TRBJ1-4): DARVTQTPRHKVTEMGQEVTMRCQPILGHNTVFWYRQTMMQGLELLAYFRNRAPLDDSGMPKDRFSAEMPDATLATLKIQPSEPRDSAVYFCASGLGRQGLAEKLFFGSGTQLSVL.

This chain links TRBV28 with TRBJ1-3, with D possibly TRBD1 on 5 matching bases. The CDR3 has 16 amino acids. V shed 4 bases and J shed 0 bases, with 13 bases lying between them. Germline assignment: CDR1 MDHEN and CDR2 SYDVKM. CDR3 bases: TGTGCCAGCAGTTCTAACTTCGGGGGCTCTGGAAACACCATATATTTT. Its translation is CASSSNFGGSGNTIYF.

V is TRBV28 and J is TRBJ1-2; no clear D. The germline V and J ends were trimmed by 2 bases and 8 bases, with 12 bases remaining between them. The germline CDR1 and CDR2 sequences are MDHEN and SYDVKM. CDR3 length: 13 residues. The CDR3 spells CASSLGGSYGYTF. CDR3 DNA sequence: TGTGCCAGCAGTTTAGGAGGGAGCTACGGCTACACCTTC.

V gene TRBV24-1 combines with J gene TRBJ2-1, with 9 bases identical to TRBD1. There are 15 residues in the CDR3. CDR1 and CDR2 (germline): KGHDR, SFDVKD. Trimming cost V 7 bases and J 8 bases; bases outside gene matches: 11. The CDR3 sequence is CATRTGGGRWDEQFF. The CDR3 bases are TGTGCCACCAGAACAGGGGGCGGTCGTTGGGATGAGCAGTTCTTC.

This chain links TRBV28 with TRBJ1-2; weak D call: TRBD1 (5 bases). Germline V CDR1 and CDR2: MDHEN, SYDVKM. The CDR3 runs to 13 residues. Trimming took 6 bases from V and 0 from J, leaving 8 bases between them. In nucleotides, the CDR3 is TGTGCCAGCAGAGACAGTCCTAACTATGGCTACACCTTC. It encodes CASRDSPNYGYTF.

The CDR3 coding sequence is TGTGCCACCGGAGGGGCGTTCAATGAAAAACTGTTTTTT. Translated, it gives CATGGAFNEKLFF. This rearrangement joins TRBV15 to TRBJ1-4, with TRBD1 as a possible D gene (5 bases). Germline-derived CDR1 and CDR2 are LNHNV and YYDKDF (reference sequence). Trimming took off 8 bases at V and 5 bases at J, with 12 bases between the two ends. The CDR3 contains 13 residues.

V is TRBV9 and J is TRBJ2-1, with 12 bases matching TRBD2. The CDR3 covers 22 residues. J was trimmed by 0 bases and V by 6 bases; bases with no gene match: 22. The germline gives CDR1 SGDLS, CDR2 YYNGEE. CDR3 nucleotide sequence: TGTGCCAGCACAACCGGGACAGGGTTGCCAAGACTAGCGGGAGCCTCCTACAATGAGCAGTTCTTC. Protein sequence: CASTTGTGLPRLAGASYNEQFF.

The J gene is TRBJ2-5, the V gene TRBV29-1; D is unresolved. Trimming left V 1 base short and J 5 bases short, with 11 bases between. CDR3 size: 13 residues. Per germline, CDR1 SQVTM and CDR2 ANQGSEA. The DNA for the CDR3 is TGCAGCGTTGAAGTAAGAGCGTTGGAGACCCAGTACTTC. As protein: CSVEVRALETQYF.

The V call is TRBV9, the J call TRBJ2-1, with D uncertain. V gave up 4 bases and J gave up 10 bases, with 21 bases separating them. The germline CDR1 and CDR2 sequences are SGDLS and YYNGEE. This CDR3 is 15 amino acids long. This CDR3 is CASSLEDGGFLEQFF. In DNA, the CDR3 is TGTGCCAGCAGCCTGGAAGACGGCGGTTTCTTGGAGCAGTTCTTC.

The chain links TRBV9 to TRBJ1-2; possible D gene TRBD1, 5 bases. Germline V lookup: CDR1 SGDLS, CDR2 YYNGEE. V lost 0 bases and J 7 bases, leaving 22 bases between the germline ends. The CDR3 loop spans 17 amino acids. This CDR3 is CASSVGDIDSFVGGYTF. CDR3 bases: TGTGCCAGCAGCGTAGGGGATATCGACAGCTTTGTTGGTGGCTACACCTTC.

The chain couples TRBV30 to TRBJ1-4, with unresolved D. Germline CDR1 and CDR2: GTSNPN and SVGIG (reference sequence). The CDR3 is made up of 12 amino acids. Trimming pared 5 bases from V and 6 bases from J, leaving 10 bases between. The CDR3 bases are TGTGCCTGGGGGAGACAATATGAAAAACTGTTTTTT. Its protein product is CAWGRQYEKLFF.

The V gene is TRBV6-2 or TRBV6-3, the J gene TRBJ1-1; 10 bases are a match to TRBD1. CDR3 size: 17 residues. Germline-derived CDR1 and CDR2 are MNHEY and SVGEGT. The ends lost 6 bases at V and 1 base at J; junction bases unmatched: 11. CDR3 coding DNA: TGTGCCAGCAGCCCGGGGACAGGGGTTACGACGAACACTGAAGCTTTCTTT. The encoded protein is CASSPGTGVTTNTEAFF.

The chain has TRBV6-5 and TRBJ2-3; TRBD1 is a possible D gene (7 bases). The germline V gene has CDR1 MNHEY and CDR2 SVGAGI. The ends were cut back, 4 bases at V and 5 bases at J, with 16 bases in the middle. There are 15 residues in the CDR3. CDR3 amino acids: CASSSWRGHEDTQYF. The CDR3 DNA is TGTGCCAGCAGTTCGTGGAGGGGGCATGAAGATACGCAGTATTTT.

The chain links TRBV3-1 (or the pseudogene TRBV3-2) to TRBJ2-7; 8 nucleotides agree with TRBD1. V lost 4 bases to trimming and J lost 4 bases; unmatched junction nucleotides: 12. CDR1 LGHDT and CDR2 YNNKEL come from the germline V gene (reference sequence). This CDR3 comprises 16 residues. The CDR3 is CASSRGTGTGSYEQYF. CDR3 DNA: TGTGCCAGCAGCCGGGGAACCGGGACAGGATCGTACGAGCAGTACTTC.

This clone rates as medium-sized (0.01 to 0.1%). The gene calls are TRBV21-1 and TRBJ1-3; TRBD1, as called in the table, went unchecked against the DNA. TRBV21-1 is a listed pseudogene. CDR3 length equals 18 residues. As DNA, the CDR3 is TGTGCCAGCAGCAGGTTCCGAAACAGGGGAGCCTCTGGAAACACCATATATTTT. It encodes CASSRFRNRGASGNTIYF.